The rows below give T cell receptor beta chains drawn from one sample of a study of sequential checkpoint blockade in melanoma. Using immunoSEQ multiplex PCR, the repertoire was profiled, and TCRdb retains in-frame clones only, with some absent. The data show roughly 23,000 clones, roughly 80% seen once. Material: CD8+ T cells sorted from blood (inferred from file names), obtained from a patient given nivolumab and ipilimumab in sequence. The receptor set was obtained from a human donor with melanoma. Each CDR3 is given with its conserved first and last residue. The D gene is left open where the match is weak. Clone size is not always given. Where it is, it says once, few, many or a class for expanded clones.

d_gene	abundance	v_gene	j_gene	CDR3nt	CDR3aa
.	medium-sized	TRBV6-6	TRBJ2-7	TGTGCCAGCATAGGAAGGGAGTCCGAGCAGTACTTC	CASIGRESEQYF
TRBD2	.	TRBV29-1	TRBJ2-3	TGCAGCGTTGAAGCGGGGGGGAATACGCAGTATTTT	CSVEAGGNTQYF
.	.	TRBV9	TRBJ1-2	TGTGCCAGCAGCGTAGCACAGTCTAACTATGGCTACACCTTC	CASSVAQSNYGYTF
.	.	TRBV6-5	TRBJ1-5	TGTGCCAGCAGTTACTCGGAGGGGAATCAGCCCCAGCATTTT	CASSYSEGNQPQHF
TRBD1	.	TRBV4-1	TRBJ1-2	TGCGCCAGCAGCCTCCGGGACAGCAAGAACTATGGCTACACCTTC	CASSLRDSKNYGYTF
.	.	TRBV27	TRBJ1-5	TGTGCCAGCAGTTTAGGGAGACGGGGGGCTAATCAGCCCCAGCATTTT	CASSLGRRGANQPQHF
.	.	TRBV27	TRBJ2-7	TGTGCCAGCAGTTTTGGCATCTCCTACGAGCAGTACTTC	CASSFGISYEQYF
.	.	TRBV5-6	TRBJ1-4	TGTGCCAGCAGCTTATACCCCGGTGCCGCCAGGGAAAAACTGTTTTTT	CASSLYPGAAREKLFF
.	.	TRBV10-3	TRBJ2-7	TGTGCCAGCAGTTACTTTTCCGGGGCCTACGAGCAGTACTTC	CASSYFSGAYEQYF
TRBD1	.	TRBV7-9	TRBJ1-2	TGTGCCAGCAGCTCAGGGGGAAGAGGACACCTCTATGGCTACACCTTC	CASSSGGRGHLYGYTF
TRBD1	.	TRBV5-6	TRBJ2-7	TGTGCCAGCAGCGGGGGGACAGGGGGCTACGAGCAGTACTTC	CASSGGTGGYEQYF
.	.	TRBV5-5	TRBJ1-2	TGTGCCAGCAGCTTGGGATTTCGGGAAAACTATGGCTACACCTTC	CASSLGFRENYGYTF
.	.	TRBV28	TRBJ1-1	TGTGCCAGCACTATGGGGGGGAACACTGAAGCTTTCTTT	CASTMGGNTEAFF
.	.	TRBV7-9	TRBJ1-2	TGTGCCAGCAGCTTAGAAGAAGGACTTACCAGCTATGGCTACACCTTC	CASSLEEGLTSYGYTF
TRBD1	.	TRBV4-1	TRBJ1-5	TGCGCCAGCAGCCAAGCCGACAGGGCAAATCAGCCCCAGCATTTT	CASSQADRANQPQHF
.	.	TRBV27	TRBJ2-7	TGTGCCAGCAGTTACTCGGGCTCCGGGAACGAGCAGTACTTC	CASSYSGSGNEQYF
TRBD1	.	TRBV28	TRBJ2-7	TGTGCCAGCAGTTTTGACAGGGGTTACGAGCAGTACTTC	CASSFDRGYEQYF
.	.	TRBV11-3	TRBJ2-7	TGTGCCAGCAGCTACGTCACAGGGTACGAGCAGTACTTC	CASSYVTGYEQYF
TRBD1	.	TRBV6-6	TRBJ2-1	TGTGCCAGCGGACAGGGATACGATGAGCAGTTCTTC	CASGQGYDEQFF
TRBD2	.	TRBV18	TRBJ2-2	TGTGCCAGCTCGTCTACTAGCGGGGAGAACACCGGGGAGCTGTTTTTT	CASSSTSGENTGELFF
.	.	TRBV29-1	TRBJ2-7	TGCAGCGTTGTGGGGGGATCCTCCAGCTCCTACGAGCAGTACTTC	CSVVGGSSSSYEQYF
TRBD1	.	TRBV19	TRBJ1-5	TGTGCCAGTAGTATAGGGACAGGGATTCAGCCCCAGCATTTT	CASSIGTGIQPQHF
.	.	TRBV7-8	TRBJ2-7	TGTGCCAGCAGCTCATGGGGCACCTGGGCAGGAGAGCAGTACTTC	CASSSWGTWAGEQYF
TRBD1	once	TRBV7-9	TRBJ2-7	TGTGCCAGCAGCTCAGGGACAGCTTCCCCCTACGAGCAGTACTTC	CASSSGTASPYEQYF
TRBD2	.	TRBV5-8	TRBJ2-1	TGTGCCAGCACTCCCGGCGGGAGTCAGTTCTTC	CASTPGGSQFF
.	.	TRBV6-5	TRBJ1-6	TGTGCCAGCAGTTACATCCCACAGGGTGCTTCACCCCTCCACTTT	CASSYIPQGASPLHF
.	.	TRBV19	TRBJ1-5	TGTGCCAGTAGCCAATTGGACCCGGGGAATCAGCCCCAGCATTTT	CASSQLDPGNQPQHF
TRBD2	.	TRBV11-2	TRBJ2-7	TGTGCCAGCAGCCACCCAGGGCTAGCGGTTCTGGAGGAGCAGTACTTC	CASSHPGLAVLEEQYF
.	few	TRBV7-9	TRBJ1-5	TGTGCCAGCAGCTTAGGGGCAGGTCAGCCCCAGCATTTT	CASSLGAGQPQHF
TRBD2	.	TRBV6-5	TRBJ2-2	TGTGCCAGCAGTTACGAGCTAGCGGCCGGAATGGGGGAGCTGTTTTTT	CASSYELAAGMGELFF
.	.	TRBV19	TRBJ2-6	TGTGCCAGTAGTATCTCGACAGTCTCTGGGGCCAACGTCCTGACTTTC	CASSISTVSGANVLTF
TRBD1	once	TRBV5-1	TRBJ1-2	TGCGCCAGCAGCCTTTCCGGGACAGGAGGCTATGGCTACACCTTC	CASSLSGTGGYGYTF
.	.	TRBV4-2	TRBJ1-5	TGTGCCAGCAGCCTCCTAGGGGAGCCCCAGCATTTT	CASSLLGEPQHF
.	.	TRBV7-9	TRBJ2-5	TGTGCCAGCAGCTCTGTGACAGCACCCAGAACCCAGTACTTC	CASSSVTAPRTQYF
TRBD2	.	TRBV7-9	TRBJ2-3	TGTGCCAGCAGCTTACTCCTAGCGGGGGAGGGTGATACGCAGTATTTT	CASSLLLAGEGDTQYF
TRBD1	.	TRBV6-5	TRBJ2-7	TGTGCCAGCAGGACACGGGGGACAGGGAGCTTCGAGCAGTACTTC	CASRTRGTGSFEQYF
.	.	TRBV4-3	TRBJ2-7	TGCGCCAGCAGCCAAGGTGGCTCGGGCGGGGCGCGTTCCGAGCAGTACTTC	CASSQGGSGGARSEQYF
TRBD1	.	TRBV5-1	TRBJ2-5	TGCGCCAGCAGCTTGGCACAGGGGCCCCTTGAGACCCAGTACTTC	CASSLAQGPLETQYF
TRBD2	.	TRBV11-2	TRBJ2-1	TGTGCCAGCAGCTCCAGACTAGCGTTCAATGAGCAGTTCTTC	CASSSRLAFNEQFF
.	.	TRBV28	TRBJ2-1	TGTGCCAGCAGATCAGACAGGTCCGGTTGGAATGAGCAGTTCTTC	CASRSDRSGWNEQFF